One sample yielded the 28 T cell receptor beta chains listed below, sequenced in a study of T cell responses to AZD1222 COVID-19 vaccine. Libraries were prepared by immunoSEQ multiplex PCR; TCRdb keeps only in-frame clonotypes and omits some of them. Of 90,000 to 150,000 clones listed, approximately 86% are singletons. The sequencing here drew on peripheral blood, taken on day 0 of AZD1222 vaccination. The receptor source for this set is an adult in good health.

The CDR3 region is CASRTSGANVLTF. The CDR3, as DNA: TGTGCCAGCAGAACCTCTGGGGCCAACGTCCTGACTTTC. The chain links TRBV27 to TRBJ2-6; D is ambiguous. The length of the CDR3 is 13 residues. Germline CDR1 reads MNHEY; CDR2 reads SMNVEV (reference sequence). Trimming left V 6 bases short and J 0 bases short, with 3 bases between.

V and J are TRBV2 and TRBJ1-4, with D possibly being TRBD1 (5 bases). The CDR3 runs to 15 residues. Between the trimmed V and J ends, which lost 5 bases and 7 bases, there was a span of 17 bases. Germline values: CDR1 SNHLY, CDR2 FYNNEI. CDR3 DNA: TGTGCCAGCAGTCCCCAGACCGGGGGGGGTGAAAAACTGTTTTTT. This codes for CASSPQTGGGEKLFF. Variable domain in full (rest from reference TRBV2 and TRBJ1-4): EPEVTQTPSHQVTQMGQEVILRCVPISNHLYFYWYRQILGQKVEFLVSFYNNEISEKSEIFDDQFSVERPDGSNFTLKIRSTKLEDSAMYFCASSPQTGGGEKLFFGSGTQLSVL.

The chain is built from TRBV9 and TRBJ1-1; 7 positions match TRBD1. The germline V gene has CDR1 SGDLS and CDR2 YYNGEE. Losses at the gene ends were 0 bases for V and 5 bases for J; bases not matched to a gene: 7. This CDR3 is 15 amino acids long. The CDR3 coding sequence is TGTGCCAGCAGCGTAGAACCCAGGGGGTCAACTGAAGCTTTCTTT. It codes for CASSVEPRGSTEAFF.

The CDR3 bases are TGTGCCACCAGAACAGGGGGCTCGGGAAACACCATATATTTT. It specifies CATRTGGSGNTIYF. V gene TRBV19 combines with J gene TRBJ1-3; 9 nucleotides match TRBD1. The CDR3 spans 14 residues. In germline, CDR1 is LNHDA, CDR2 SQIVND (reference sequence). Trimming cost V 10 bases and J 4 bases; bases outside gene matches: 8.

In its sample, this clone was seen once. The J gene is TRBJ2-7, the V gene TRBV2, with 8 bases matching TRBD2. The CDR3 extends over 12 amino acids. V lost 6 bases and J lost 6; bases outside the gene matches: 4. Germline V lookup: CDR1 SNHLY, CDR2 FYNNEI. The CDR3 bases are TGTGCCAGCAGGCCTACTAGCGGCGAGCAGTACTTC. This gives the protein CASRPTSGEQYF.

The chain has TRBV15 and TRBJ2-5; D gene ambiguous. The ends were cut back, 3 bases at V and 2 bases at J, with 7 bases in the middle. The CDR3 contains 13 residues. Germline V gene sequence: CDR1 LNHNV, CDR2 YYDKDF (reference sequence). In DNA form, the CDR3 reads TGTGCCACCAGCAGGAGTTCTCAAGAGACCCAGTACTTC. Its protein is CATSRSSQETQYF.

The J gene is TRBJ2-7, the V gene TRBV10-1; 7 nucleotides match TRBD2. Germline CDR1 and CDR2: WNHNN and SYGVQD (reference sequence). Trimming at V came to 3 bases and at J to 6 bases, leaving 5 bases not matched to a gene. The CDR3 is 13 amino acids. CDR3 in amino acids: CASSERSGGEQYF. The CDR3, as DNA: TGCGCCAGCAGTGAAAGGTCGGGGGGCGAGCAGTACTTC.

This chain joins TRBV11-2 and TRBJ2-1, with 7 positions matching TRBD2. The CDR3 runs 16 residues. In germline, CDR1 is SGHAT, CDR2 FQNNGV. The V gene end was trimmed by 0 bases and the J gene end by 4 bases; junction bases not matched to a gene: 6. CDR3 DNA sequence: TGTGCCAGCAGCTTAGAGGCAGCGGGAAGGTACAATGAGCAGTTCTTC. Its protein product is CASSLEAAGRYNEQFF.

The J gene is TRBJ1-6, the V gene TRBV18; D may be TRBD1 (5 bases). The CDR3 contains 11 residues. Trimming pared 6 bases from V and 14 bases from J, leaving 11 bases between. Looked up from germline, CDR1 is KGHSH and CDR2 is LQKENI. The CDR3 bases are TGTGCCAGCTCTGGGGACCTCACCCTCCACTTT. This translates into CASSGDLTLHF.

The V call is TRBV24-1, the J call TRBJ2-7; tentatively, D is TRBD1 or TRBD2 (5 bases each). V lost 3 bases, J lost 4 bases, and 15 bases lay in between. Germline V lookup: CDR1 KGHDR, CDR2 SFDVKD. This CDR3 is built from 15 residues. CDR3 in DNA: TGTGCCACCAGTGATGGGACGAGACCACCGTACGAGCAGTACTTC. Its translation is CATSDGTRPPYEQYF.

The genes are TRBV7-6 and TRBJ2-3; 9 bases align to TRBD1. With V trimmed by 6 bases and J by 2 bases, 12 bases remained unmatched. Germline CDR1 is SGHVS and CDR2 is FNYEAQ. The CDR3 extends over 17 amino acids. The CDR3 region has the DNA TGTGCCAGCAGTTTAAAATTAACAGGGGGCAACACAGATACGCAGTATTTT. Translation: CASSLKLTGGNTDTQYF.

The gene calls are TRBV6-5 and TRBJ2-7; either TRBD1 or TRBD2 may fit D (5 bases each). Germline loops: CDR1 MNHEY, CDR2 SVGAGI. V was shortened by 7 bases and J by 6 bases, with 22 bases between the two germline ends. The CDR3 loop spans 15 amino acids. The DNA for the CDR3 is TGTGCCAGCACCAGGACCGGGACCCATCCTTCCGAGCAGTACTTC. Its protein product is CASTRTGTHPSEQYF.

This chain's CDR3 is CASSKLAAPPYNEQFF. The CDR3, as DNA: TGTGCCAGCAGCAAACTAGCGGCCCCACCTTACAATGAGCAGTTCTTC. The chain recombines TRBV2 with TRBJ2-1, with TRBD2 matching 8 bases. This CDR3 spans 16 amino acids. Germline CDR1 reads SNHLY; CDR2 reads FYNNEI. Trimming took 6 bases from V and 4 from J; bases not matched to a gene: 11.

The chain couples TRBV5-4 to TRBJ2-7; possibly TRBD2 for D (6 bases). This CDR3 is built from 16 residues. Germline loops: CDR1 SGHNT, CDR2 YYREEE (reference sequence). Trimming cost V 4 bases and J 2 bases, with 19 bases left between them. CDR3: CASSPGVGTEAYEQYF. CDR3 coding DNA: TGTGCCAGCAGCCCGGGGGTGGGGACTGAAGCCTACGAGCAGTACTTC. The full variable domain, completed using reference TRBV5-4 and TRBJ2-7, is ETGVTQSPTHLIKTRGQQVTLRCSSQSGHNTVSWYQQALGQGPQFIFQYYREEENGRGNFPPRFSGLQFPNYSSELNVNALELDDSALYLCASSPGVGTEAYEQYFGPGTRLTVT.

This chain uses TRBV5-4 with TRBJ2-3; 7 nucleotides align to TRBD2. V was pared by 4 bases and J by 5 bases, with 4 bases of the junction left unmatched. The length of the CDR3 is 13 residues. Looked up from germline, CDR1 is SGHNT and CDR2 is YYREEE (reference sequence). The CDR3 loop is CASSGRAQDTQYF. CDR3 DNA sequence: TGTGCCAGCAGCGGGAGGGCCCAAGATACGCAGTATTTT.

V usage is TRBV7-2 and J usage is TRBJ2-5, with D uncertain. This CDR3 is built from 17 residues. CDR1 is SGHTA, CDR2 FQGNSA, per germline. Trimming stripped 2 bases from V and 2 bases from J, with 18 bases between. The CDR3 sequence: CASSLQAVQAPQETQYF. CDR3 in DNA: TGTGCCAGCAGCTTACAGGCGGTCCAGGCTCCACAAGAGACCCAGTACTTC.

The chain joins TRBV6-5 to TRBJ1-2, with 7 bases identical to TRBD1. The CDR3 sequence is 13 residues long. V lost 6 bases and J lost 8; bases outside the gene matches: 9. Germline V lookup: CDR1 MNHEY, CDR2 SVGAGI. The CDR3 bases are TGTGCCAGCAGCTCCGACAGGGTGGGGGGCTACACCTTC. Encoded protein: CASSSDRVGGYTF.

Details on this clone: Other DNA sequences in the same sample also yield this CDR3. The V gene is TRBV20-1, the J gene TRBJ1-5; no reliable D call. V lost 6 bases and J 3 bases, leaving 6 bases between the germline ends. The germline V gene has CDR1 DFQATT and CDR2 SNEGSKA (reference sequence). There are 11 residues in the CDR3. CDR3 sequence reads: CSAGSNQPQHF. The DNA of the CDR3 is TGCAGTGCAGGTTCCAATCAGCCCCAGCATTTT.

V and J are TRBV11-2 and TRBJ1-5; D is unresolved. Germline loops: CDR1 SGHAT, CDR2 FQNNGV. Between the trimmed V and J ends, which lost 0 bases and 2 bases, there was a span of 8 bases. The CDR3 extends over 15 amino acids. The CDR3 reads CASSLDMAGNQPQHF. The CDR3, as DNA: TGTGCCAGCAGCTTAGACATGGCAGGCAATCAGCCCCAGCATTTT.

The rearrangement joins TRBV9 to TRBJ1-2; D is ambiguous. Trimming removed 4 bases from V and 1 base from J, with 14 bases in between. CDR3 length: 15 amino acids. Germline CDR1 is SGDLS and CDR2 is YYNGEE. The CDR3 DNA reads as TGTGCCAGCAGCCCCCCCGGACGGGTTAACTATGGCTACACCTTC. Encoded protein: CASSPPGRVNYGYTF.

This chain joins TRBV5-4 and TRBJ2-5; D gene uncertain. Trimming removed 2 bases from V and 2 bases from J, with 7 bases in between. The CDR3 has 13 amino acids. Germline CDR1 SGHNT, CDR2 YYREEE (reference sequence). The CDR3 reads CASSFGRQETQYF. In DNA form, the CDR3 reads TGTGCCAGCAGCTTTGGTAGGCAAGAGACCCAGTACTTC.

The chain links TRBV15 to TRBJ1-5, with D unclear. With 5 bases removed from V and 4 bases from J, the gap between germline ends came to 6 bases. Germline V gene sequence: CDR1 LNHNV, CDR2 YYDKDF (reference sequence). The CDR3 covers 12 residues. CDR3 in DNA: TGTGCCACCAGCTTGGCAAATCAGCCCCAGCATTTT. Translation gives CATSLANQPQHF.

This clone was counted between two and nine times. Additional DNA sequences in this sample encode the identical CDR3. V is TRBV28 and J is TRBJ1-1; D remains unclear. V dropped 5 bases and J dropped 4 bases, with 11 bases sitting between them. Looked up from germline, CDR1 is MDHEN and CDR2 is SYDVKM. The CDR3 is 13 amino acids. The CDR3 coding sequence is TGTGCCAGCAGTCTCCGTGTCCCCACTGAAGCTTTCTTT. Translating gives CASSLRVPTEAFF.

This chain joins TRBV30 and TRBJ2-7; 10 nucleotides match TRBD1. The V gene's germline CDR1 is GTSNPN and CDR2 SVGIG (reference sequence). V shed 2 bases and J 3 bases; nucleotides not matched to a gene: 4. The CDR3 has 14 residues. CDR3 sequence reads: CAWSRQGAHYEQYF. The CDR3 coding sequence is TGTGCCTGGAGTCGACAGGGGGCCCACTACGAGCAGTACTTC.

The chain joins TRBV7-2 to TRBJ2-5; either TRBD1 or TRBD2 may fit D (5 bases each). Between the trimmed V and J ends, which lost 3 bases and 4 bases, there was a span of 12 bases. The CDR3 covers 14 residues. CDR1 is SGHTA, CDR2 FQGNSA, per germline. The CDR3 DNA reads as TGTGCCAGCAGCTTTACGGGGCCCCCAGAGACCCAGTACTTC. Translated: CASSFTGPPETQYF.

This chain uses TRBV28 with TRBJ2-7, with D perhaps matching TRBD2 (5 bases). The germline CDR1 and CDR2 sequences are MDHEN and SYDVKM. V was trimmed by 6 bases and J by 0 bases, leaving 9 bases between them. This CDR3 is 13 amino acids long. The CDR3 protein is CASRRGISYEQYF. DNA for the CDR3: TGTGCCAGCAGACGGGGTATCTCCTACGAGCAGTACTTC.

The rearrangement links TRBV12-3 or TRBV12-4 to TRBJ1-3, with D uncertain. The V gene lost 4 bases and the J gene lost 0 bases, with 1 base spanning the gap. The CDR3 totals 12 residues. DNA for the CDR3: TGTGCCAGCAGTTACTCTGGAAACACCATATATTTT. This gives the protein CASSYSGNTIYF.

Only one count was recorded for this clone. The DNA of the CDR3 is TGTGCCAGCAGCTTACCGACAGCCGATAATGAAAAACTGTTTTTT. It specifies CASSLPTADNEKLFF. V and J are TRBV11-3 and TRBJ1-4, with D maybe TRBD1 (5 bases). Looked up from germline, CDR1 is SGHNT and CDR2 is YENEEA. V lost 2 bases and J 4 bases, leaving 11 bases between the germline ends. CDR3 length: 15 residues. Complete variable domain (other parts from reference TRBV11-3 and TRBJ1-4): EAGVVQSPRYKIIEKKQPVAFWCNPISGHNTLYWYLQNLGQGPELLIRYENEEAVDDSQLPKDRFSAERLKGVDSTLKIQPAELGDSAVYLCASSLPTADNEKLFFGSGTQLSVL.